Judged by abundance, the clone carrying this T cell receptor beta chain is medium-sized (0.01 to 0.1%). The antigen remains unidentified. The data were taken from a study of liver allograft versus peripheral blood T cells. Study overall: Transplanted-liver and recipient peripheral blood T cell receptor repertoires were compared.

Broader study findings: Peripheral blood repertoires reportedly differed from the T cell receptor repertoires found inside liver allografts.

TCRdb re-derived calls from the reads in MiXCR, one entry per CDR3 protein. The sample contains thousands of distinct CDR3 sequences, 20% to 25% of which appear only once. This receptor was identified in a human patient who had a liver transplant. Some of the T cells might come from the graft donor.

The CDR3 region is CASSYIQGNSPLHF. The CDR3 nucleotides read TGTGCCAGCAGTTACATACAGGGGAATTCACCCCTCCACTTT. The chain couples TRBV6-2 or TRBV6-3 to TRBJ1-6, with 7 bases identical to TRBD1. The CDR3 loop spans 14 amino acids. V gave up 2 bases and J gave up 7 bases; unmatched junction bases: 2. Germline CDR1 reads MNHEY; CDR2 reads SVGEGT.